The rows below give T cell receptor beta chains drawn from one sample of a study of blood T cells in healthy people across ages. MiXCR was run by TCRdb on the 5' RACE reads, yielding one entry per CDR3 protein. The sample contains about 780,000 distinct CDR3 sequences, about 47% of which appear only once. Material: blood. Receptors originate from a man older than 75 in good health. Each CDR3 is given with its conserved first and last residue. D genes are given only for firm matches. Expanded clones get a size class; other rows say once, few or many, or leave the size out.

j_call,v_call,clone_size,d_call,cdr3_nt,cdr3_aa
TRBJ2-2,TRBV11-3,few,NA,TGTGCCAGCAGCTTACGGGACGCGAACACCGGGGAGCTGTTTTTT,CASSLRDANTGELFF
TRBJ2-3,TRBV11-2,few,TRBD2,TGTGCCAGCAGTCCTAGGGGGGCGGGAGGCCGGAATACGCAGTATTTT,CASSPRGAGGRNTQYF
TRBJ2-5,TRBV29-1,many,TRBD1,TGCAGCGTTGCACCGGGACAGGGGGCTTTGGAGCAGTACTTC,CSVAPGQGALEQYF
TRBJ1-5,TRBV25-1,NA,TRBD1,TGTGCCAGCAGTGAGGAGGGACAGGGAAAGCCCCAGCATTTT,CASSEEGQGKPQHF
TRBJ2-7,TRBV7-2,few,TRBD1,TGTGCCAGCAGCTTCAAGGGACAGCGGCACGAGCAGTACTTC,CASSFKGQRHEQYF
TRBJ2-5,TRBV27,NA,TRBD2,TGTGCCAGCAGTCCCGGACTAGCGGGAGGAGAGACCCAGTACTTC,CASSPGLAGGETQYF
TRBJ2-7,TRBV28,few,NA,TGTGCCAGCAGTTTAGGGCGAGGGGGGGTCGAGCAGTACTTC,CASSLGRGGVEQYF
TRBJ2-7,TRBV4-2,NA,TRBD2,TGTGCCAGCAGCCAAGATAAGCGGACTAGCGGGAGATTCAGCTCCTACAATGAGCAGTACTTC,CASSQDKRTSGRFSSYNEQYF
TRBJ2-5,TRBV24-1,NA,TRBD1,TGTGCCACCAGTGACCCCGGGACAGGGGGCCGAAATGAGCAGTACTTC,CATSDPGTGGRNEQYF
TRBJ2-7,TRBV12-3/TRBV12-4,NA,NA,TGTGCCAGCACCCGGGAGTCTAACTACGAGCAGTACTTC,CASTRESNYEQYF
TRBJ2-1,TRBV7-8,NA,TRBD2,TGTGCCAGCAGGAAAAGGACTAGCGGGAGCTTGGAAAGGAATGAGCAGTTCTTC,CASRKRTSGSLERNEQFF
TRBJ2-7,TRBV7-2,NA,NA,TGTGCCAGCAGCCGCGGCGAGGGTTATGCCGAGCAGTACTTC,CASSRGEGYAEQYF
TRBJ1-2,TRBV6-6,NA,TRBD1,TGTGCCAGCAGTTACTTGGGACAGGGGGATGGCTATACCTTC,CASSYLGQGDGYTF
TRBJ2-5,TRBV7-9,NA,TRBD2,TGTGCCAGCAGCTCCAGTACTAGCGGGATAGAGACCCAGTACTTC,CASSSSTSGIETQYF
TRBJ1-2,TRBV29-1,few,NA,TGCAGCGTTGAAGCCGGGATCGACTATGGCTACACCTTC,CSVEAGIDYGYTF
TRBJ2-5,TRBV12-3/TRBV12-4,few,TRBD1,TGTGCCAGCAGCAGACAGGGGTCCGGAGAGACCCAGTACTTC,CASSRQGSGETQYF
TRBJ2-5,TRBV28,many,TRBD2,TGTGCCAGCAGTTTATGGGCGGGGGAGGGTGCTCTGGAGACCCAGTACTTC,CASSLWAGEGALETQYF
TRBJ2-1,TRBV7-2,few,TRBD1,TGTGCCAGCAGCTTACAATGGCGCGACAGGGGGTTTAACGATGAGCAGTTCTTC,CASSLQWRDRGFNDEQFF
TRBJ2-7,TRBV20-1,NA,NA,TGCAGTGCTAGAGATAGGGCAGAGACTATCTACGAGCAGTACTTC,CSARDRAETIYEQYF
TRBJ1-2,TRBV6-5,NA,NA,TGTGCCAGCAGTTCCATGACTAACTATGGCTACACCTTC,CASSSMTNYGYTF
TRBJ2-2,TRBV20-1,NA,NA,TGCAGTGCCCAGACGGGCGAGAACACCGGGGAGCTGTTTTTT,CSAQTGENTGELFF
TRBJ2-1,TRBV7-3,many,NA,TGTGCCAGCAGCTTAAAAGGTCGGGGACTACAGGGTGTCGATGAGCAGTTCTTC,CASSLKGRGLQGVDEQFF
TRBJ1-6,TRBV11-2,NA,NA,TGTGCCAGCAGCTTCCAGGTGCCGCGGGATTCACCCCTCCACTTT,CASSFQVPRDSPLHF
TRBJ2-1,TRBV5-4,few,NA,TGTGCCAGCAGCTTGAGGACGGCCTCCTACAATGAGCAGTTCTTC,CASSLRTASYNEQFF
TRBJ1-2,TRBV21-1,NA,NA,TGTGCCAGCAGCAAAGGGGGACATATCAGACTCGGCTACACCTTC,CASSKGGHIRLGYTF
TRBJ2-5,TRBV5-1,NA,NA,TGCGCCAGCAGTATTGATGGCGGTTATTCTAAGGAGCAGTACTTC,CASSIDGGYSKEQYF
TRBJ2-5,TRBV3-1,many,NA,TGTGCCAGCAGCCAAGTGCTTACAGGGACCCAGTACTTC,CASSQVLTGTQYF
TRBJ2-7,TRBV7-6,NA,NA,TGTGCCAGCAGCTTAGCGGTTAACAGGAGGCAATATCTCTACGAGCAGTACTTC,CASSLAVNRRQYLYEQYF
TRBJ2-5,TRBV18,NA,NA,TGTGCCAGCGCACGCCAAGAGACCCAGTACTTC,CASARQETQYF
TRBJ2-7,TRBV20-1,NA,TRBD2,TGCAGTGCTGAAAGCGGGAGTACAAACGAGCAGTACTTC,CSAESGSTNEQYF
TRBJ2-1,TRBV5-6,NA,NA,TGTGCCAGCAGCCCTATGACAGGCTCCTACAATGAGCAGTTCTTC,CASSPMTGSYNEQFF
TRBJ2-7,TRBV7-2,NA,NA,TGTGCCAGCAGCTTTGGGGTCATTAGCGCCTACGAGCAGTACTTC,CASSFGVISAYEQYF
TRBJ1-5,TRBV6-2/TRBV6-3,NA,NA,TGTGCCAGCAGTTACTCCCGTTCGGACATCAGCCCCCAGCATTTT,CASSYSRSDISPQHF
TRBJ2-7,TRBV27,few,NA,TGTGCCAGCAGTTTACAGGGGGGGGATGCCTACGAGCAGTACTTC,CASSLQGGDAYEQYF
TRBJ2-5,TRBV29-1,NA,NA,TGCAGCGTTGGGGGCCCTCCTCTGGGGGATGAGCAGTACTTC,CSVGGPPLGDEQYF
TRBJ2-7,TRBV27,NA,TRBD1,TGTGCCAGCAGTTTAAATACAGGGGGCCACTCCTACGAGCAGTACTTC,CASSLNTGGHSYEQYF
TRBJ2-5,TRBV12-3/TRBV12-4,NA,NA,TGTGCCAGCAGTTTCCAGGGCCTTCTGGCTCGGGAGACCCAGTACTTC,CASSFQGLLARETQYF
TRBJ2-1,TRBV29-1,NA,TRBD2,TGCAGCGTTGCCCCCCCTCTTAGCGGGAGCAGGTATGAGCAGTTCTTC,CSVAPPLSGSRYEQFF
TRBJ1-4,TRBV7-2,NA,NA,TGTGCCAGCAGCTTAGCTCCGAGAGAGAATGAAAAACTGTTTTTT,CASSLAPRENEKLFF
TRBJ2-1,TRBV20-1,NA,TRBD2,TGCAGTACTAGAGCAGGCGGGAGAAACAATGAGCAGTTCTTC,CSTRAGGRNNEQFF
TRBJ2-4,TRBV7-2,few,NA,TGTGCCAGCAGCTTAGCGCTGGCAGGGGAAGCCAAAAACATTCAGTACTTC,CASSLALAGEAKNIQYF
TRBJ2-1,TRBV7-2,few,NA,TGTGCCAGCAGCTGCTCAGTTTGGCATGAGCAGTTCTTC,CASSCSVWHEQFF
TRBJ2-7,TRBV20-1,few,NA,TGCAGTGCTCCCCGGGAACTAGAAGGCGAGCAGTACTTC,CSAPRELEGEQYF
TRBJ1-2,TRBV5-6,NA,NA,TGTGCCAGCAGTGCCGGGCCCGGGGACTATGGCTACACCTTC,CASSAGPGDYGYTF